Sequencing of this TCR beta chain was carried out in a study of cytomegalovirus exposure and HLA in healthy donors. Background on the study: Under 90% of several hundred genotyped donors fell in the Caucasian-associated ancestry cluster.

CDR1 and CDR2 from the germline V gene are ENHRY and SYGVKD. V was shortened by 5 bases and J by 4 bases, with 11 bases between the two germline ends. The CDR3 is 13 amino acids. The study ran its PCR with 60 Vbeta and 13 Jbeta primers. TCRdb's table, derived via immunoSEQ multiplex PCR, lists solely in-frame clones and lacks some. The listing records about 130,000 clones. As for this clone: Its antigen is as yet unknown.

Study-wide points: According to a later analysis, most TCR beta chains associated with CMV appeared HLA-restricted. Reports indicate that TCR beta sequences accurately predicted the HLA-A and HLA-B alleles of most subjects. A later analysis reportedly found fewer N-insertions in an Asian-associated ancestry cluster than the roughly 680-donor mean.

This receptor was identified in an older woman in good health and CMV-seronegative. Sequencing used PBMCs. V is TRBV10-3 and J is TRBJ2-5, with D possibly being TRBD1 (6 bases). Here the CDR3 reads CAISSQGGETQYF. As DNA, the CDR3 is TGTGCCATCAGTAGTCAAGGGGGAGAGACCCAGTACTTC.